Below, 12 T cell receptor beta chains from the same sample are listed, as sequenced in a study of blood T cell repertoires in COVID-19. Assay: immunoSEQ multiplex PCR; the TCRdb copy retains only in-frame clones and omits some. Among 30,000 to 40,000 clones listed, 85% were seen once. The sequenced sample was peripheral blood. Receptor source: a human donor in a cohort sampled during active COVID-19.

This clone came up once. The chain joins TRBV28 to TRBJ1-5; maybe TRBD1 (5 bases). Between the trimmed V and J ends, which lost 3 bases and 4 bases, there was a span of 13 bases. This CDR3 is 15 amino acids long. CDR1 MDHEN and CDR2 SYDVKM come from the germline V gene. CDR3 region: CASSFALGGNQPQHF. Here the CDR3 DNA reads TGTGCCAGCAGTTTCGCTCTCGGGGGAAATCAGCCCCAGCATTTT.

The rearrangement uses TRBV7-8 and TRBJ2-1, with D perhaps matching TRBD1 (6 bases). The CDR3 spans 15 residues. Trimming left V 5 bases short and J 8 bases short, with 19 bases between. Germline V gene data show CDR1 as SGHVS and CDR2 as FQNEAQ. CDR3 amino acids: CASSNGQTTWDEQFF. In DNA, the CDR3 is TGTGCCAGCAGCAATGGACAGACAACTTGGGATGAGCAGTTCTTC.

The chain employs TRBV5-1 and TRBJ2-5, with 8 bases identical to TRBD2. The CDR3 extends over 15 amino acids. Germline assignment: CDR1 SGHRS and CDR2 YFSETQ. V gave up 6 bases and J gave up 5 bases; unmatched junction bases: 12. CDR3 sequence reads: CASMPLEREGETQYF. For the CDR3, the DNA is TGCGCCAGCATGCCCCTAGAACGGGAGGGCGAGACCCAGTACTTC.

The J gene is TRBJ1-1, the V gene TRBV18; D not resolved. The CDR3 spans 13 residues. V lost 3 bases and J lost 7, with 12 bases in between. Germline CDR1 reads KGHSH; CDR2 reads LQKENI. The CDR3 reads CASSPLGGIEAFF. The CDR3 DNA sequence: TGTGCCAGCTCACCCCTTGGCGGAATTGAAGCTTTCTTT.

The chain joins TRBV6-5 to TRBJ2-7, with 7 bases fitting TRBD1. Germline trimming cut 0 bases from V and 8 bases from J; bases unmatched to any gene: 10. This CDR3 comprises 15 residues. Germline V gene sequence: CDR1 MNHEY, CDR2 SVGAGI. The CDR3 DNA sequence: TGTGCCAGCAGTTACTCGGGACGGCAGGGGGTGAAGCAGTACTTC. This translates into CASSYSGRQGVKQYF.

This clone was detected only a few times. Other DNA sequences in the same sample also yield this CDR3. This rearrangement joins TRBV6-5 to TRBJ1-1, with 7 nucleotides matching TRBD1. The CDR3 spans 14 residues. Per germline, CDR1 MNHEY and CDR2 SVGAGI. V lost 5 bases, J lost 0 bases, and 3 bases stayed unmatched. The CDR3 DNA follows: TGTGCCAGCAGTCCGGGGACAGTGAACACTGAAGCTTTCTTT. Amino acids: CASSPGTVNTEAFF.

In nucleotides, the CDR3 is TGCGCCAGCAGCCAAGCGATGACAGTAGGTGAAGCTTTCTTT. It translates to CASSQAMTVGEAFF. The chain recombines TRBV4-1 with TRBJ1-1, with a possible D match to TRBD1 (5 bases). The CDR3 has 14 residues. Germline loops: CDR1 MGHRA, CDR2 YSYEKL. Trimming took off 1 base at V and 7 bases at J, with 13 bases between the two ends.

Remarks on this clone: In the same sample, other DNA sequences code for this CDR3. This chain uses TRBV6-4 with TRBJ1-1, with D possibly being TRBD1 (5 bases). The CDR3 extends over 13 amino acids. V shed 5 bases and J shed 1 base, with 8 bases lying between them. The germline V gene encodes CDR1 MRHNA and CDR2 SNTAGT. CDR3 loop: CASSRTGNTEAFF. As DNA, the CDR3 is TGTGCCAGCAGTAGAACAGGGAACACTGAAGCTTTCTTT.

This rearrangement joins TRBV10-3 to TRBJ2-2; 7 bases are shared with TRBD1. Per germline, CDR1 ENHRY and CDR2 SYGVKD. J was trimmed by 6 bases and V by 10 bases; bases with no gene match: 5. The CDR3 is made up of 12 amino acids. CDR3 nucleotides: TGTGCCACCTCGACAGGGCCCGGGGAGCTGTTTTTT. Its translation: CATSTGPGELFF.

This clone was seen a few times. J is TRBJ2-7 and V is TRBV18; perhaps TRBD1 as D (5 bases). The CDR3 is made up of 14 amino acids. The germline V gene encodes CDR1 KGHSH and CDR2 LQKENI. V was shortened by 5 bases and J by 1 base, with 12 bases between the two germline ends. As DNA, the CDR3 is TGTGCCAGCTCAAGCCAGGCAGGGTCCTACGAGCAGTACTTC. Its translation: CASSSQAGSYEQYF.

Here the CDR3 DNA reads TGCGCCAGCAGCTTGAGCTCGGACAGGAGTGGCTACACCTTC. Translation: CASSLSSDRSGYTF. V is TRBV5-1 and J is TRBJ1-2, with TRBD1 matching 7 bases. The CDR3 covers 14 residues. CDR1 and CDR2 from the germline V gene are SGHRS and YFSETQ. V was clipped by 1 base and J by 7 bases; unmatched bases: 7.

The chain is built from TRBV18 and TRBJ1-1, with a tentative D call TRBD1 (6 bases). CDR3 length equals 14 residues. Trimming shortened V by 5 bases and J by 6 bases, and 16 bases separated the two germline ends. The V gene's germline CDR1 is KGHSH and CDR2 LQKENI. Here the CDR3 DNA reads TGTGCCAGCTCAAGGGACACAAAGGGAGCTGAAGCTTTCTTT. Its translation is CASSRDTKGAEAFF. Full variable domain (outside the CDR3, taken from reference TRBV18 and TRBJ1-1): NAGVMQNPRHLVRRRGQEARLRCSPMKGHSHVYWYRQLPEEGLKFMVYLQKENIIDESGMPKERFSAEFPKEGPSILRIQQVVRGDSAAYFCASSRDTKGAEAFFGQGTRLTVV.